This passage covers 17 T cell receptor beta chains from one sample sequenced in a study of blood T cell repertoires in COVID-19. The assay was immunoSEQ multiplex PCR, and TCRdb's table has in-frame clones only and misses some. In the table there are approximately 670,000 clones, 90% of which are singletons. The sample taken for sequencing was peripheral blood. All receptors come from a woman in her late teens or twenties with acute or convalescent COVID-19.

The chain uses TRBV10-3 and TRBJ2-1, with 11 positions matching TRBD2. The V gene end was trimmed by 9 bases and the J gene end by 7 bases; junction bases not matched to a gene: 17. The CDR3 is 17 amino acids. The germline V gene encodes CDR1 ENHRY and CDR2 SYGVKD. CDR3 sequence: CAMSTSGVSMGHNEQFF. The CDR3 nucleotides read TGTGCCATGTCGACTAGCGGGGTGTCGATGGGACATAATGAGCAGTTCTTC.

Details on this clone: This sample also contains other DNA sequences that code for the same CDR3. J is TRBJ2-1 and V is TRBV27, with TRBD2 matching over 9 bases. With V trimmed by 2 bases and J by 1 base, 0 bases remained unmatched. The CDR3 covers 15 residues. Germline V CDR1 and CDR2: MNHEY, SMNVEV (reference sequence). The CDR3 nucleotides read TGTGCCAGCAGTTTAGCGGGGGGGTCCTACAATGAGCAGTTCTTC. It specifies CASSLAGGSYNEQFF.

This sequence joins TRBV5-1 and TRBJ2-7; 9 nucleotides match TRBD2. CDR1 and CDR2 from the germline V gene are SGHRS and YFSETQ. There are 15 residues in the CDR3. J lost 1 base, V lost 0 bases, and 2 bases had no gene match. CDR3 nucleotide sequence: TGCGCCAGCAGCTTGGGTAGCGGGGGTTCCTACGAGCAGTACTTC. As protein: CASSLGSGGSYEQYF.

The J gene is TRBJ2-1, the V gene TRBV27; TRBD1 agrees at 7 bases. The length of the CDR3 is 14 residues. Germline loops: CDR1 MNHEY, CDR2 SMNVEV (reference sequence). Trimming cost V 5 bases and J 4 bases; bases outside gene matches: 5. The CDR3: CASSPGTEYNEQFF. As DNA, the CDR3 is TGTGCCAGCAGTCCTGGGACAGAATACAATGAGCAGTTCTTC.

With respect to this clone: This CDR3 is also generated by other DNA sequences in the sample. For the CDR3, the DNA is TGTGCCAGCAGTTTGGCAGGGAACTATGGCTACACCTTC. This codes for CASSLAGNYGYTF. This chain uses TRBV12-3 or TRBV12-4 with TRBJ1-2; tentative D call: TRBD1 (5 bases). CDR3 length: 13 residues. Trimming took 3 bases from V and 2 from J, leaving 7 bases between them.

The chain links TRBV7-9 to TRBJ1-2, with D possibly TRBD1 on 5 matching bases. Germline CDR1 reads SEHNR; CDR2 reads FQNEAQ (reference sequence). This CDR3 has 13 residues. V lost 6 bases and J lost 6, with 14 bases in between. In DNA form, the CDR3 reads TGTGCCAGCAGTCGAAGGGGAGGGGATGGCTACACCTTC. This encodes CASSRRGGDGYTF.

The chain combines TRBV5-1 with TRBJ2-7; possible D gene TRBD1, 5 bases. This CDR3 spans 15 amino acids. V lost 0 bases and J lost 7, with 17 bases in between. CDR1 and CDR2 (germline): SGHRS, YFSETQ. CDR3 residues: CASSLVGAGGSEQYF. CDR3 bases: TGCGCCAGCAGCTTGGTAGGGGCAGGTGGGTCTGAGCAGTACTTC.

The rearrangement links TRBV24-1 to TRBJ2-1, with 10 bases that match TRBD1. Germline CDR1 reads KGHDR; CDR2 reads SFDVKD. With V trimmed by 3 bases and J by 5 bases, 6 bases remained unmatched. The CDR3 has 16 amino acids. The CDR3 loop is CATSDPGQGLDNEQFF. The CDR3 coding sequence is TGTGCCACCAGTGATCCGGGACAGGGGCTGGACAATGAGCAGTTCTTC.

The J gene is TRBJ1-2, the V gene TRBV10-3, with 8 bases fitting TRBD1. The CDR3 has 16 amino acids. Trimming cost V 10 bases and J 8 bases; bases outside gene matches: 21. CDR1 and CDR2 from the germline V gene are ENHRY and SYGVKD. In nucleotides, the CDR3 is TGTGCCACCTACCATATCTCGACAGGGGATATCAGGGGCTACACCTTC. Protein product: CATYHISTGDIRGYTF.

The CDR3, as DNA: TGTGCCAGCAGCTTTACATATCAGCCCCAGCATTTT. It specifies CASSFTYQPQHF. The rearrangement links TRBV7-4 to TRBJ1-5; D uncertain. From germline, CDR1 is SGHVT and CDR2 SQSDAQ. V was trimmed by 3 bases and J by 5 bases, leaving 5 bases between them. The CDR3 is 12 amino acids.

The chain couples TRBV19 to TRBJ1-5; D possibly corresponds to TRBD1 (6 bases). Germline lookup yields CDR1 LNHDA and CDR2 SQIVND (reference sequence). The CDR3 runs to 15 residues. The V end lost 7 bases, the J end lost 7 bases, and 20 bases lay between the germline ends. The DNA of the CDR3 is TGTGCCAGTAAGGTGCAAGGACAGCTGGTACAGCCCCAGCATTTT. Its translation is CASKVQGQLVQPQHF.

The chain is built from TRBV29-1 and TRBJ2-7; 9 bases map to TRBD1. This CDR3 is 12 amino acids long. In germline, CDR1 is SQVTM, CDR2 ANQGSEA. Trimming removed 6 bases from V and 6 bases from J; junction bases left unmatched: 6. This CDR3 is CSVLTGGPEQYF. The DNA of the CDR3 is TGCAGCGTCTTGACAGGGGGTCCCGAGCAGTACTTC.

This chain uses TRBV19 with TRBJ1-4; possible D gene TRBD1, 5 bases. V lost 7 bases, J lost 8 bases, and 8 bases lay in between. Germline V gene data show CDR1 as LNHDA and CDR2 as SQIVND (reference sequence). The CDR3 totals 11 residues. For the CDR3, the DNA is TGTGCCAGTACCGGGGGAGAAAAACTGTTTTTT. It translates to CASTGGEKLFF. The full variable domain, completed using reference TRBV19 and TRBJ1-4, is DGGITQSPKYLFRKEGQNVTLSCEQNLNHDAMYWYRQDPGQGLRLIYYSQIVNDFQKGDIAEGYSVSREKKESFPLTVTSAQKNPTAFYLCASTGGEKLFFGSGTQLSVL.

The rearrangement uses TRBV30 and TRBJ1-2; the D is unclear. The CDR3 contains 13 residues. Germline values: CDR1 GTSNPN, CDR2 SVGIG (reference sequence). V lost 3 bases and J lost 4, with 12 bases in between. In nucleotides, the CDR3 is TGTGCCTGGAGAGGCCCGGGGATCTATGGCTACACCTTC. Translation: CAWRGPGIYGYTF.

The chain has TRBV7-9 and TRBJ1-6, with 7 bases lining up with TRBD1. Germline V CDR1 and CDR2: SEHNR, FQNEAQ (reference sequence). This CDR3 comprises 14 residues. Unmatched junction bases numbered 2, after V lost 1 base and J lost 8 bases. The CDR3 sequence is CASSLGQGDSPLHF. In nucleotides, the CDR3 is TGTGCCAGCAGCTTAGGTCAGGGGGATTCACCCCTCCACTTT.

The chain combines TRBV5-6 with TRBJ2-2; no firm D call. This CDR3 region has 12 residues. The V end was cut by 2 bases, the J end by 7 bases, with 6 bases between. CDR1 is SGHDT and CDR2 is YYEEEE in the germline V gene. DNA of the CDR3: TGTGCCAGCAGCTTTAGATTCGGGGAGCTGTTTTTT. Protein product: CASSFRFGELFF. The entire variable domain, with the rest obtained from reference TRBV5-6 and TRBJ2-2, is as follows: DAGVTQSPTHLIKTRGQQVTLRCSPKSGHDTVSWYQQALGQGPQFIFQYYEEEERQRGNFPDRFSGHQFPNYSSELNVNALLLGDSALYLCASSFRFGELFFGEGSRLTVL.

Only a few counts were recorded for this clone. The J gene is TRBJ1-4, the V gene TRBV24-1; weak D call: TRBD1 (5 bases). The CDR3 has 17 residues. Germline CDR1 reads KGHDR; CDR2 reads SFDVKD. V lost 3 bases to trimming and J lost 5 bases, with 18 bases between them. In DNA, the CDR3 is TGTGCCACCAGTGATCCCCGTGGGGGGTCCTCAAATGAAAAACTGTTTTTT. Translating gives CATSDPRGGSSNEKLFF.